The source of this TCR beta chain is a study of control samples from healthy donors and cancer patients. The length of the CDR3 is 14 residues. Germline CDR1 reads SNHLY; CDR2 reads FYNNEI. V dropped 6 bases and J dropped 6 bases, with 18 bases sitting between them. Sequencing used immunoSEQ multiplex PCR; TCRdb keeps in-frame clones, though not all of them. There are approximately 150,000 clones in the sample; approximately 93% occur only once, and 5% to 7% lies in the top ten. Material: blood. This TCR was recovered from a man aged 18 to 30 in good health. The V and J genes are TRBV2 and TRBJ2-7; the D gene is possibly TRBD2 (6 bases). CDR3 in amino acids: CASRGGSPAREQYF. CDR3 DNA sequence: TGTGCCAGCAGGGGGGGAAGTCCAGCGCGCGAGCAGTACTTC. The full variable domain, completed using reference TRBV2 and TRBJ2-7, is EPEVTQTPSHQVTQMGQEVILRCVPISNHLYFYWYRQILGQKVEFLVSFYNNEISEKSEIFDDQFSVERPDGSNFTLKIRSTKLEDSAMYFCASRGGSPAREQYFGPGTRLTVT.